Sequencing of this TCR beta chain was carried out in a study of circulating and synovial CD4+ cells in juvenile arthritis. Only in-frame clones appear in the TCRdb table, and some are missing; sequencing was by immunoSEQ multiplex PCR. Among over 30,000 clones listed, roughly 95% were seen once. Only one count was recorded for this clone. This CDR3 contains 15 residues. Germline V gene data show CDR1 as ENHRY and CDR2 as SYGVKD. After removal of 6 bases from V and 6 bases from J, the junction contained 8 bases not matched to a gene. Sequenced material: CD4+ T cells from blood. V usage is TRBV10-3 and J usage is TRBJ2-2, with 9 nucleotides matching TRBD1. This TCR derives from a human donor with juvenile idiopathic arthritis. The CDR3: CAIRPGQGPSGELFF. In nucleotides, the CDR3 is TGTGCCATCAGGCCGGGACAGGGCCCTTCCGGGGAGCTGTTTTTT.